This TCR beta chain was sequenced for a study of regulatory T cells in long-lasting Graves disease. Libraries of TCR beta came from iRepertoire HTBI primers plus Arm-PCR of CDR3 regions. TCRdb itself ran the multiplex PCR reads through MiXCR, one entry per CDR3 protein. In the table there are 400,000 to 500,000 distinct CDR3 sequences, 15% to 20% of which are singletons. Indicated time point: newly diagnosed GD, antithyroid drugs for less than 3 months. RNA extracted from PBMCs served as the sequencing template. The CDR3 totals 16 residues. The germline CDR1 and CDR2 sequences are WNHNN and SYGVQD (reference sequence). With 0 bases removed from V and 3 bases from J, the gap between germline ends came to 11 bases. Separately, the same data were catalogued under a study of T cells in Graves' hyperthyroidism and ophthalmopathy.

The starting material was peripheral blood mononuclear cells (PBMCs), obtained at new diagnosis, from a patient treated with antithyroid drugs. The gene calls are TRBV10-1 and TRBJ2-2, with a tentative D call TRBD1 (6 bases). The source of this sequence is a woman younger than 30 with Graves disease. The CDR3: CASSESRDIYTGELFF. Written as DNA, the CDR3 is TGCGCCAGCAGTGAGTCAAGGGACATATACACCGGGGAGCTGTTTTTT.